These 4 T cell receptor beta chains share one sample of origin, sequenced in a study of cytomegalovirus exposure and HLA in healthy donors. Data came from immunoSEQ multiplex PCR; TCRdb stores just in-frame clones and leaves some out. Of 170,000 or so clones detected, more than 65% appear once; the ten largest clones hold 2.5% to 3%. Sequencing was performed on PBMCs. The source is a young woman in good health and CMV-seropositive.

The CDR3 nucleotides read TGTGCCAGCAGCGTAGGAGGAACACTAGTTGGCTACACCTTC. As protein: CASSVGGTLVGYTF. The chain links TRBV9 to TRBJ1-2; D gene ambiguous. The ends were cut back, 0 bases at V and 7 bases at J, with 13 bases in the middle. CDR3 length equals 14 residues. Germline CDR1 SGDLS, CDR2 YYNGEE.

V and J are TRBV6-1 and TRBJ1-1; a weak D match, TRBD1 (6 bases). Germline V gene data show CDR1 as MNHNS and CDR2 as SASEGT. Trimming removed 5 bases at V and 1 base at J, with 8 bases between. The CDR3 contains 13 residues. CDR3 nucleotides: TGTGCCAGCAGTAGGACAGCGAACACTGAAGCTTTCTTT. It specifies CASSRTANTEAFF.

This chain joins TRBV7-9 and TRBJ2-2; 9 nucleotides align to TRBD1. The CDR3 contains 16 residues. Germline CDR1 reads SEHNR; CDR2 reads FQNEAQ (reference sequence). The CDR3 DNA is TGTGCTGCAACGACCCCGGGACAGGGTGGCACCGGGGAGCTGTTTTTT. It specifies CAATTPGQGGTGELFF.

DNA for the CDR3: TGTGCCAGTAGCCAAGGGGCAGATTACAATGAGCAGTTCTTC. Protein: CASSQGADYNEQFF. The V and J genes are TRBV19 and TRBJ2-1, with D perhaps matching TRBD1 (5 bases). The germline V gene encodes CDR1 LNHDA and CDR2 SQIVND (reference sequence). The ends were cut back, 6 bases at V and 4 bases at J, with 13 bases in the middle. This CDR3 is built from 14 residues.